The clone carrying this T cell receptor (beta chain) was recorded many times. This sample was taken from a study of T cells in Graves' hyperthyroidism and ophthalmopathy. The CDR3 regions of TCR beta were amplified from RNA transcripts. Researchers ran a first-round RT-PCR on the TCR CDR3 using the HTBI primer set. TCRdb analysed the multiplex PCR reads with MiXCR anew, one entry per CDR3 protein. In the table there are more than 350,000 distinct CDR3 sequences, about a sixth of which are singletons. Trimming stripped 2 bases from V and 0 bases from J, with 8 bases between. This CDR3 is built from 15 residues. Germline values: CDR1 KGHDR, CDR2 SFDVKD.

The genes are TRBV24-1 and TRBJ2-3; perhaps TRBD1 as D (5 bases). The TCR comes from a woman in her thirties with Graves' hyperthyroidism that later progressed to Graves' ophthalmopathy. Source material: blood. CDR3 region: CATSDSRVSTDTQYF. The DNA of the CDR3 is TGTGCCACCAGTGATTCCAGGGTCAGCACAGATACGCAGTATTTT.